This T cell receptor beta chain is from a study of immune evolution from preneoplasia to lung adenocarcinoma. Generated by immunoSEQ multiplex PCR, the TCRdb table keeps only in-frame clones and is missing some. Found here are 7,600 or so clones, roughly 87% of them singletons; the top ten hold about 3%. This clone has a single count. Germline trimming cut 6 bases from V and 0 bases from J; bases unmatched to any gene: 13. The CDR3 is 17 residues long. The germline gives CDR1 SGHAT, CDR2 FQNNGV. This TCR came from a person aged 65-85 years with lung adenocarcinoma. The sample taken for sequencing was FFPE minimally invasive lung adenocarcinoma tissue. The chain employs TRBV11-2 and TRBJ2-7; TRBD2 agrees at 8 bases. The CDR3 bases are TGTGCCAGCAGAAGTCTGGCGGGGGGCCAGAGCTCCTACGAGCAGTACTTC. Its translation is CASRSLAGGQSSYEQYF.